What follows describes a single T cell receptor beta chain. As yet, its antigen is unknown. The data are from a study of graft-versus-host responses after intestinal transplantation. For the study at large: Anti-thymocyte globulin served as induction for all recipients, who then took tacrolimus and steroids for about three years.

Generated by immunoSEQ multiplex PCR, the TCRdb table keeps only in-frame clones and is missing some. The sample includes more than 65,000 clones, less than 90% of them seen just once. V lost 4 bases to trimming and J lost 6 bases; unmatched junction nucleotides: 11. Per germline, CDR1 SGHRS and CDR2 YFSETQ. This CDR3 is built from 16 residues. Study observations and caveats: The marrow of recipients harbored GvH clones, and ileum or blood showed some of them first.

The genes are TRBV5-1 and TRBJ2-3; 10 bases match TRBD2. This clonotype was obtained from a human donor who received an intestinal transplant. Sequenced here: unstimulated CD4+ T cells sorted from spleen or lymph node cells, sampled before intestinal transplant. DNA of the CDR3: TGCGCCAGCAGCACCCAAGCGGGGGGGCTTGTTGATACGCAGTATTTT. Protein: CASSTQAGGLVDTQYF.